The sequence of this TCR beta chain was determined in a study of spatial heterogeneity in lung cancer. TCRdb analysed the 5' RACE reads with MiXCR anew, one entry per CDR3 protein. This table has around 10,000 distinct CDR3 sequences, around 3.6% appearing once. There are 14 residues in the CDR3. Trimming stripped 6 bases from V and 0 bases from J, with 11 bases between. Time point described: sample taken at primary tumor resection. The authors sequenced whole RNA from tumor, nontumor lung or frozen PBMC without sorting. This clonotype was detected ten times or more. This sequence was found in a male donor with early-stage non-small cell lung cancer. Sequencing used normal lung tissue next to the tumor, obtained at surgery. J is TRBJ1-1 and V is TRBV12-3 or TRBV12-4; a possible D gene is TRBD1 (6 bases). The CDR3 reads CASRHGQLNTEAFF. The CDR3, as DNA: TGTGCCAGCAGGCACGGACAGCTGAACACTGAAGCTTTCTTT.